Each of the 9 T cell receptor beta chains below was sequenced from the same sample in a study of CD8+ T cells in alopecia areata. Treatment indicated: oral pan-JAK inhibitor, 5-10 mg twice daily. RNA was extracted and reverse transcribed into cDNA as the sequencing template. TCRdb keeps only in-frame clones here, not all; method: immunoSEQ multiplex PCR. Of approximately 200,000 clones listed, roughly 64% are singletons. The sample here was CD4+ T cells sorted from blood, taken at week 24, from a patient treated with tofacitinib. These receptors were taken from a human donor with alopecia areata.

The chain recombines TRBV27 with TRBJ2-3; D perhaps matches TRBD1 (6 bases). The CDR3 runs 14 residues. Between the trimmed V and J ends, which lost 8 bases and 6 bases, there was a span of 18 bases. In germline, CDR1 is MNHEY, CDR2 SMNVEV (reference sequence). For the CDR3, the DNA is TGTGCCAGCTGCTACAGGGACATCAGGGATACGCAGTATTTT. Amino acid sequence: CASCYRDIRDTQYF.

The chain carries TRBV19 and TRBJ2-7, with D tentatively TRBD2 (5 bases). The CDR3 has 13 amino acids. V lost 3 bases, J lost 3 bases, and 9 bases lay in between. Germline CDR1 reads LNHDA; CDR2 reads SQIVND (reference sequence). Here the CDR3 DNA reads TGTGCCAGTAGTATGGTTGAGGGCTACGAGCAGTACTTC. Residues: CASSMVEGYEQYF.

This chain connects TRBV9 to TRBJ1-2, with a weak D call TRBD1 (6 bases). The germline V and J ends were trimmed by 3 bases and 8 bases, with 20 bases remaining between them. CDR1 is SGDLS, CDR2 YYNGEE, per germline. The CDR3 consists of 15 residues. CDR3 region: CASSAQHQGFGGYTF. The CDR3 DNA follows: TGTGCCAGCAGCGCCCAGCACCAGGGGTTTGGGGGCTACACCTTC.

V gene TRBV29-1 combines with J gene TRBJ2-7; D may be TRBD1 (7 bases). Between the trimmed V and J ends, which lost 4 bases and 0 bases, there was a span of 13 bases. This CDR3 has 14 residues. Looked up from germline, CDR1 is SQVTM and CDR2 is ANQGSEA. CDR3: CSVVAGGSSYEQYF. The CDR3 DNA sequence: TGCAGCGTTGTAGCAGGGGGGAGCTCCTACGAGCAGTACTTC.

This sequence joins TRBV10-3 and TRBJ1-4; 9 bases are a match to TRBD1. Trimming removed 4 bases from V and 5 bases from J; junction bases left unmatched: 11. This CDR3 is 17 amino acids long. CDR1 is ENHRY, CDR2 SYGVKD, per germline. The CDR3: CAISGSLTGGENEKLFF. Written as DNA, the CDR3 is TGTGCCATCAGTGGGTCCCTGACAGGGGGAGAGAATGAAAAACTGTTTTTT.

V usage is TRBV15 and J usage is TRBJ1-2; tentatively, D is TRBD1 (5 bases). The CDR3 has 15 amino acids. Germline V gene sequence: CDR1 LNHNV, CDR2 YYDKDF (reference sequence). V gave up 0 bases and J gave up 4 bases, with 12 bases separating them. The CDR3 loop reads CATSRDRGGVYGYTF. The CDR3 nucleotides read TGTGCCACCAGCAGAGATAGAGGAGGGGTCTATGGCTACACCTTC.

This chain links TRBV25-1 with TRBJ2-5; 7 bases line up with TRBD2. Germline values: CDR1 MGHDK, CDR2 SYGVNS. The trim removed 6 bases at V and 5 bases at J, leaving 12 bases unmatched. The CDR3 totals 15 residues. This chain's CDR3 is CASSHKSGAGETQYF. The CDR3 nucleotides are TGTGCCAGCAGCCACAAAAGCGGGGCTGGGGAGACCCAGTACTTC.

J is TRBJ2-7 and V is TRBV20-1; maybe TRBD1 (6 bases). The CDR3 length is 11 residues. Germline V gene data show CDR1 as DFQATT and CDR2 as SNEGSKA (reference sequence). V was cut by 6 bases and J by 2 bases, with 8 bases left in between. CDR3 nucleotide sequence: TGCAGTGCAGCAGGGGCCTACGAGCAGTACTTC. Translated: CSAAGAYEQYF.

This chain uses TRBV5-1 with TRBJ2-1, with 10 bases matching TRBD2. V gave up 1 base and J gave up 2 bases; unmatched junction bases: 6. Germline lookup yields CDR1 SGHRS and CDR2 YFSETQ. This CDR3 comprises 17 residues. CDR3 sequence reads: CASSLPTSGMAYNEQFF. CDR3 sequence (DNA): TGCGCCAGCAGCTTGCCAACTAGCGGGATGGCCTACAATGAGCAGTTCTTC.